A single sample gave rise to the 10 T cell receptor beta chains below, sequenced in a study of cytomegalovirus exposure and HLA in healthy donors. This PCR relied on a set of 60 Vbeta primers and 13 Jbeta primers. The assay was immunoSEQ multiplex PCR, and TCRdb's table has in-frame clones only and misses some. Among 150,000 to 200,000 clones listed, around 80% were seen once. The sequenced sample was PBMCs. These receptor sequences come from a woman aged 30 to 39 in good health and CMV-seropositive.

The count of this clone is one. J is TRBJ1-2 and V is TRBV2, with D maybe TRBD1 (5 bases). There are 13 residues in the CDR3. Germline V gene data show CDR1 as SNHLY and CDR2 as FYNNEI. V was cut by 3 bases and J by 4 bases, with 9 bases left in between. CDR3 region: CASSEGHGYGYTF. The CDR3 DNA reads as TGTGCCAGCAGTGAGGGGCACGGCTATGGCTACACCTTC.

The chain combines TRBV2 with TRBJ2-5; D not resolved. V was cut by 3 bases and J by 5 bases, with 7 bases left in between. Germline V gene lookup returns CDR1 SNHLY and CDR2 FYNNEI. The CDR3 runs 12 residues. CDR3 amino acids: CASSERWETQYF. In DNA form, the CDR3 reads TGTGCCAGCAGTGAGCGGTGGGAGACCCAGTACTTC.

The chain employs TRBV5-1 and TRBJ2-3; 11 bases are a match to TRBD2. The CDR3 spans 15 residues. The V gene's germline CDR1 is SGHRS and CDR2 YFSETQ. V lost 1 base to trimming and J lost 4 bases; unmatched junction nucleotides: 2. CDR3 sequence (DNA): TGCGCCAGCAGCTTGCCTAGCGGGGGGCCAGATACGCAGTATTTT. Translation gives CASSLPSGGPDTQYF.

This sequence joins TRBV28 and TRBJ1-1, with a tentative D call TRBD1 (5 bases). Trimming removed 5 bases from V and 1 base from J, with 17 bases in between. Germline V gene sequence: CDR1 MDHEN, CDR2 SYDVKM. The CDR3 spans 16 residues. CDR3 residues: CASSLGGVGGNTEAFF. CDR3 DNA sequence: TGTGCCAGCAGTCTCGGAGGGGTGGGAGGGAACACTGAAGCTTTCTTT.

The V call is TRBV5-1, the J call TRBJ2-7; D may be TRBD1 (5 bases). Germline CDR1 reads SGHRS; CDR2 reads YFSETQ. With 1 base removed from V and 3 bases from J, the gap between germline ends came to 8 bases. This CDR3 comprises 13 residues. The CDR3, as DNA: TGCGCCAGCAGCTTGACAGGTAGCTACGAGCAGTACTTC. Translating gives CASSLTGSYEQYF.

For the CDR3, the DNA is TGCAGCGTAAGGACTAGCGGCTACGAGCAGTACTTC. Translated, it gives CSVRTSGYEQYF. The rearrangement joins TRBV29-1 to TRBJ2-7; 10 nucleotides align to TRBD2. The junction had 2 bases not matched to a gene; V was cut back by 6 bases and J by 3 bases. The germline gives CDR1 SQVTM, CDR2 ANQGSEA. This CDR3 is built from 12 residues.

The rearrangement links TRBV6-6 to TRBJ1-6; TRBD1 is a possible D gene (5 bases). Trimming pared 5 bases from V and 5 bases from J, leaving 13 bases between. The CDR3 has 15 residues. Germline-derived CDR1 and CDR2 are MNHNY and SVGAGI (reference sequence). DNA of the CDR3: TGTGCCAGCAGTCTGACAGTTACTGATAATTCACCCCTCCACTTT. Its translation: CASSLTVTDNSPLHF.

V usage is TRBV27 and J usage is TRBJ1-2; maybe TRBD1 (6 bases). CDR1 is MNHEY and CDR2 is SMNVEV in the germline V gene (reference sequence). V dropped 6 bases and J dropped 1 base, with 12 bases sitting between them. CDR3 size: 14 residues. Here the CDR3 DNA reads TGTGCCAGCAGCTTCGGACAGCTTAACTATGGCTACACCTTC. Translation gives CASSFGQLNYGYTF.

The V gene is TRBV4-2, the J gene TRBJ1-5; 7 positions agree with TRBD1. CDR1 and CDR2 from the germline V gene are LGHNA and YNFKEQ. V lost 0 bases and J lost 10; bases outside the gene matches: 9. The CDR3 contains 15 residues. The chain's CDR3 is CASSQEGQRTTPQHF. The CDR3 nucleotides read TGTGCCAGCAGCCAAGAGGGACAGCGGACCACCCCCCAGCATTTT.

This clone was recorded a few times. The V gene is TRBV5-1, the J gene TRBJ2-7; 9 nucleotides agree with TRBD2. This CDR3 contains 15 residues. Per germline, CDR1 SGHRS and CDR2 YFSETQ. V shed 3 bases, J shed 2 bases, and the junction held 6 bases outside the gene matches. Written as DNA, the CDR3 is TGCGCCAGCAGCTCGAATAGCGGGGGAACCTACGAGCAGTACTTC. Translation gives CASSSNSGGTYEQYF.